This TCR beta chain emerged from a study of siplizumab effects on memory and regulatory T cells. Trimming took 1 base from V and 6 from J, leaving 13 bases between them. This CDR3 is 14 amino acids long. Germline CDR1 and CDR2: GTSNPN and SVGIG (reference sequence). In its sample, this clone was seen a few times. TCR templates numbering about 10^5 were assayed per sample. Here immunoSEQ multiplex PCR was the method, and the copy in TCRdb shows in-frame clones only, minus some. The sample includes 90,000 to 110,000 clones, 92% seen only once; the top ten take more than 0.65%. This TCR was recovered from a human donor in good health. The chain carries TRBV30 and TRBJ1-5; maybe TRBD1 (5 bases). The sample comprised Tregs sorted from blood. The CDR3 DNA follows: TGTGCCTGGAGTGGGGGGAAGGAGGGTCAGCCCCAGCATTTT. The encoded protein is CAWSGGKEGQPQHF. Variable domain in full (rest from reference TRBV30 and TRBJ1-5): SQTIHQWPATLVQPVGSPLSLECTVEGTSNPNLYWYRQAAGRGLQLLFYSVGIGQISSEVPQNLSASRPQDRQFILSSKKLLLSDSGFYLCAWSGGKEGQPQHFGDGTRLSIL.